This T cell receptor (beta chain) is drawn from a study of CD8+CD57+ T cells in acquired aplastic anemia. Whole-study results and caveats: Patients and controls shared twenty-nine CD8+ CDR3 sequences.

The CDR3 runs to 13 residues. Trimming removed 7 bases at V and 3 bases at J, with 12 bases between. Germline V gene sequence: CDR1 GTSNPN, CDR2 SVGIG (reference sequence). The use of genomic DNA as template underpinned the TCR beta VDJ and CDR3 profiling. TCRdb called the reads again in MiXCR, with one record for every CDR3 protein. The sample has 50,000 to 65,000 distinct CDR3 sequences, under 55% seen once. This clonotype was observed many times. Its antigen is unidentified. Sequenced sample: sorted CD4+, CD8+, or CD8+CD57+ T cells (not recorded which) from PBMCs. The V call is TRBV30, the J call TRBJ1-4, with D uncertain. This sequence originates from a human donor in good health, serving as a control. DNA of the CDR3: TGTGCCTACCGGCAGAGGGCTAATGAAAAACTGTTTTTT. Encoded protein: CAYRQRANEKLFF.